A selection of T cell receptor beta chains follows, all from one sample in a study of blood T cell repertoires in COVID-19. Method: immunoSEQ multiplex PCR; TCRdb's copy keeps in-frame clones and lacks some. The table records fewer than 400,000 clones, 85% to 95% of them present only once. Sequencing was carried out using PBMCs or T cells enriched from blood (not recorded which). Every receptor here comes from a woman aged 25-40 years who had been exposed to COVID-19. The CDR3 runs from the conserved cysteine through the conserved F or W. The D gene is left open where the match is weak. Not every row has a clone size; where given, it reads once, few, many or a size class.

d_gene	abundance	j_gene	v_gene	len	CDR3nt	CDR3aa
NA	few	TRBJ1-3	TRBV10-2	13	TGCGCCAGCAGCGACACCTCTGGAAACACCATATATTTT	CASSDTSGNTIYF
NA	NA	TRBJ1-6	TRBV3-1/TRBV3-2	15	TGTGCCAGCAGCCACCTGACACTGGGTAATTCACCCCTCCACTTT	CASSHLTLGNSPLHF
NA	NA	TRBJ1-3	TRBV5-1	18	TGCGCCAGCAGCTTAGATAGACCATTGCGGGGCTCTGGAAACACCATATATTTT	CASSLDRPLRGSGNTIYF
TRBD1	NA	TRBJ1-1	TRBV5-4	15	TGTGCCAGCAGCTCTCCGGGACAGGGGAACACTGAAGCTTTCTTT	CASSSPGQGNTEAFF
NA	NA	TRBJ1-6	TRBV5-1	13	TGCGCCAGCAGCTTGGTTGCGGAGTCACCCCTCCACTTT	CASSLVAESPLHF
NA	once	TRBJ1-1	TRBV6-5	14	TGTGCCAGCAGTTCCACAGGGTTTCGAACTGAAGCTTTCTTT	CASSSTGFRTEAFF
NA	NA	TRBJ1-2	TRBV14	15	TGTGCCAGCAGCCTCGATGGGGGCTCACTGTATGGCTACACCTTC	CASSLDGGSLYGYTF
NA	NA	TRBJ1-2	TRBV5-1	15	TGCGCCAGCAGTTCTCGCGAGGGCGCGTACTATGGCTACACCTTC	CASSSREGAYYGYTF
NA	NA	TRBJ1-5	TRBV6-5	11	TGTGCCAGCAGCCAGGGTCAGCCCCAGCATTTT	CASSQGQPQHF
TRBD2	once	TRBJ2-7	TRBV7-2	14	TGTGCCAGCAGCGTCAGCGGGGTCGTCTACGAGCAGTACTTC	CASSVSGVVYEQYF
NA	NA	TRBJ1-6	TRBV19	17	TGTGCCAGTAGTATAGAACCGGGGAGCTCCTATAATTCACCCCTCCACTTT	CASSIEPGSSYNSPLHF
NA	NA	TRBJ2-7	TRBV5-1	15	TGCGCCAGCAGTTCAACAGGGTCCCTACCAGGCGAGCAGTACTTC	CASSSTGSLPGEQYF
NA	NA	TRBJ1-6	TRBV19	14	TGTGCCAGTAGTATTCGGACAGATAATTCACCCCTCCACTTT	CASSIRTDNSPLHF
TRBD1	NA	TRBJ2-7	TRBV29-1	11	TGCAGCGGGACAGGGGCAAACGAGCAGTACTTC	CSGTGANEQYF
TRBD1	NA	TRBJ2-7	TRBV7-2	15	TGTGCCAGCAGCCTGGACAGGGTAACCTCCTACGAGCAGTACTTC	CASSLDRVTSYEQYF
NA	NA	TRBJ2-2	TRBV5-3	12	TGTGCCAGAAGCCCTTCCACCGGGGAGCTGTTTTTT	CARSPSTGELFF
NA	NA	TRBJ1-2	TRBV12-3/TRBV12-4	12	TGTGCCAGCGGGATACAGGGATATGGCTACACCTTC	CASGIQGYGYTF
NA	NA	TRBJ1-1	TRBV20-1	12	TGCAGTGCTAGTCTTCGAGGAACTGAAGCTTTCTTT	CSASLRGTEAFF
TRBD1	NA	TRBJ1-1	TRBV10-3	13	TGTGCCATCAGTGAAGACAGGGACACTGAAGCTTTCTTT	CAISEDRDTEAFF
TRBD2	NA	TRBJ2-3	TRBV7-2	16	TGTGCCAGCAGCCCCGCGGGGGGGGCCGGGCGAGATACGCAGTATTTT	CASSPAGGAGRDTQYF
NA	NA	TRBJ2-1	TRBV4-2	14	TGTGCCAGCAGCGAAGAGGCCTTCTACAATGAGCAGTTCTTC	CASSEEAFYNEQFF
NA	NA	TRBJ1-6	TRBV15	14	TGTGCCACCAGCAGAGCTGCGAATAATTCACCCCTCCACTTT	CATSRAANNSPLHF
TRBD2	NA	TRBJ2-3	TRBV20-1	14	TGCAGTGCTAGTACTAGCGGGGGTGCAGATACGCAGTATTTT	CSASTSGGADTQYF
NA	NA	TRBJ2-1	TRBV7-2	15	TGTGCCAGCAGCTTAGCGGCAGGGTCCTACAATGAGCAGTTCTTC	CASSLAAGSYNEQFF
NA	NA	TRBJ1-2	TRBV10-3	11	TGTGCCACCTCAAGAGAGGGTGGCTACACCTTC	CATSREGGYTF
NA	NA	TRBJ2-6	TRBV7-2	15	TGTGCCAGCAGCATGGGAGTCTCTGGGGCCAACGTCCTGACTTTC	CASSMGVSGANVLTF
NA	NA	TRBJ2-2	TRBV7-9	14	TGTGCCAGCAGCCCTCGAGAGTACACCGGGGAGCTGTTTTTT	CASSPREYTGELFF
NA	NA	TRBJ2-1	TRBV7-2	14	TGTGCCAGCAGCGACGGGAGCTCCTACAATGAGCAGTTCTTC	CASSDGSSYNEQFF